This entry describes one TCR beta chain. Its cognate antigen is unknown. The CDR3 contains 16 residues. Germline values: CDR1 MNHEY, CDR2 SMNVEV (reference sequence). Trimming took 2 bases from V and 1 from J, leaving 14 bases between them. This specimen belongs to a study of CD8 T cells in Susac syndrome. Study-level points and caveats: An acknowledgment was made by the study that its TCR sequencing and HLA analysis involved relatively few individuals.

TCR beta from blood CD8+ and CD4+ T cells was sequenced. While CD8+ and CD4+ T cells were isolated negatively, TEMRA cells were enriched by FACS. It was with random hexamers that about 0.45 to 1 ug RNA was reverse transcribed. Multiplex immunoSEQ PCR targeted 54 Vbeta and 13 Jbeta TCR beta segments. MiXCR, run by TCRdb on the immunoSEQ multiplex PCR reads, gives a single entry per CDR3 protein. There are 400,000 or so distinct CDR3 sequences in the sample; approximately 85% occur only once, and more than 0.09% lies in the top ten. This clonotype originated in a human donor with multiple sclerosis. Material: CD8+ T cells from PBMCs. The chain joins TRBV27 to TRBJ1-1; D is possibly TRBD1 (6 bases). The CDR3 DNA reads as TGTGCCAGCAGTTTAAAGGGGGACGAAGCGAACACTGAAGCTTTCTTT. This encodes CASSLKGDEANTEAFF.